This T cell receptor (beta chain) was captured by sequencing in a study of control samples from healthy donors and cancer patients. Sequencing used immunoSEQ multiplex PCR; TCRdb keeps in-frame clones, though not all of them. The table records roughly 88,000 clones, approximately 93% of them present only once. The source material was blood. The source is a man between 18 and 29 years old in good health.

This CDR3 reads CASGLGTVSSWAFF. The CDR3 DNA reads TGTGCCAGCGGTCTAGGGACAGTAAGTTCTTGGGCTTTCTTT. The chain has TRBV7-8 and TRBJ1-1; 7 nucleotides agree with TRBD1. This CDR3 is built from 14 residues. The germline V gene has CDR1 SGHVS and CDR2 FQNEAQ. Losses at the gene ends were 8 bases for V and 11 bases for J; bases not matched to a gene: 17.